The entry below gives a single T cell receptor beta chain sequence along with its context. The sample originates from a study of shared T cell receptors in the human thymus. Profiling relied on immunoSEQ multiplex PCR, and the TCRdb table lists in-frame clones only, not all of them. In the table there are about 660,000 clones, around 87% of which are singletons. Germline CDR1 MNHEY, CDR2 SMNVEV (reference sequence). J lost 0 bases, V lost 4 bases, and 2 bases had no gene match. CDR3 length: 16 amino acids. Another study also made use of these data, one on human thymus T cells. That source reports: It was from resections taken during corrective heart surgery that the thymus tissue came. Thymic and blood repertoires appeared to show biased V and J gene usage. Among unrelated individuals, related research reported thymic repertoires that overlapped highly.

This TCR came from a boy in the first two years of life with a congenital heart defect. The rearrangement uses TRBV27 and TRBJ2-7, with 14 bases aligning to TRBD2. Source material: thymocytes. CDR3 loop: CASSSGLAGASYEQYF. The CDR3 DNA is TGTGCCAGCAGTTCGGGACTAGCGGGAGCCTCCTACGAGCAGTACTTC.